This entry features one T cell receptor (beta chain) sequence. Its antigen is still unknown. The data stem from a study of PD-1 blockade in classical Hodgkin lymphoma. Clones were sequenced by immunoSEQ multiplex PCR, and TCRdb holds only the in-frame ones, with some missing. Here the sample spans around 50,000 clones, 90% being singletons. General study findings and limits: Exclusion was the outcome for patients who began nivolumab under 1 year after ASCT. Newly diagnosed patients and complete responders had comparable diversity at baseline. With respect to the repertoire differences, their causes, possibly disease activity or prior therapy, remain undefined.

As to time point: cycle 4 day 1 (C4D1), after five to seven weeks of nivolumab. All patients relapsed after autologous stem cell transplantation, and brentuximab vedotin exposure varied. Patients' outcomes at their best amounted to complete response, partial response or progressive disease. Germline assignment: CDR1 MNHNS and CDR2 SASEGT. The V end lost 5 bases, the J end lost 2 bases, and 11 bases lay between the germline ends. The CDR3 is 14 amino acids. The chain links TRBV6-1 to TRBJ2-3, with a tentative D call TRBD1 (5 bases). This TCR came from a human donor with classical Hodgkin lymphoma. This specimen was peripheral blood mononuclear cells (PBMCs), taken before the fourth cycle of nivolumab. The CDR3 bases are TGTGCCAGCAGTCGGGCAGGGAACACAGATACGCAGTATTTT. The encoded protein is CASSRAGNTDTQYF.